These 14 T cell receptor beta chains came from one sample sequenced in a study of blood T cell repertoires in COVID-19 (dated by TCRdb to the early 2020s). Library preparation was by the immunoSEQ multiplex PCR assay. TCRdb's version of the immuneACCESS table is confined to in-frame rearrangements and falls short of the full clone set. An unresolved V gene accounts for under half of the shortfall where checked; the remainder is of unknown origin. This sample holds around 240,000 clones; approximately 85% were observed only once. The ten largest clones take up around 2% of the sample. The sequencing input was PBMCs or T cells enriched from blood (not recorded which). The receptors stem from a woman aged 45-65 years who had recovered from COVID-19.

The V and J genes are TRBV5-4 and TRBJ2-5, with 9 bases fitting TRBD1. The junction had 6 bases not matched to a gene; V was cut back by 5 bases and J by 4 bases. Germline CDR1 SGHNT, CDR2 YYREEE (reference sequence). The CDR3 loop spans 14 amino acids. This CDR3 is CASRLGQGGETQYF. In nucleotides, the CDR3 is TGTGCCAGCAGGCTGGGACAGGGAGGAGAGACCCAGTACTTC.

The chain links TRBV11-3 to TRBJ2-3; 7 bases align to TRBD2. V dropped 5 bases and J dropped 4; count of bases not matched to a gene: 9. Per germline, CDR1 SGHNT and CDR2 YENEEA. The CDR3 extends over 15 amino acids. In DNA, the CDR3 is TGTGCCAGCAGCCCCCCGGGGAGGGGCCCAGATACGCAGTATTTT. Protein: CASSPPGRGPDTQYF.

Only a few counts were recorded for this clone. The chain carries TRBV7-8 and TRBJ2-4; 14 bases map to TRBD2. Germline values: CDR1 SGHVS, CDR2 FQNEAQ. The CDR3 totals 23 residues. After removal of 5 bases from V and 0 bases from J, the junction contained 21 bases not matched to a gene. CDR3 in amino acids: CASSQLLGAGTSGRGAAKNIQYF. CDR3 nucleotides: TGTGCCAGCAGCCAACTCCTAGGGGCCGGGACTAGCGGGAGAGGGGCAGCCAAAAACATTCAGTACTTC.

This clone came up once. The chain couples TRBV5-6 to TRBJ1-2, with TRBD1 matching 8 bases. The CDR3 is 14 residues long. V shed 0 bases, J shed 2 bases, and the junction held 0 bases outside the gene matches. Germline assignment: CDR1 SGHDT and CDR2 YYEEEE. CDR3: CASSLGTGNYGYTF. CDR3 sequence (DNA): TGTGCCAGCAGCTTGGGGACAGGGAACTATGGCTACACCTTC.

The gene calls are TRBV9 and TRBJ2-7, with D possibly TRBD1 on 6 matching bases. Trimming shortened V by 3 bases and J by 2 bases, and 24 bases separated the two germline ends. Per germline, CDR1 SGDLS and CDR2 YYNGEE. This CDR3 is 18 amino acids long. The CDR3 sequence: CASSGEVLGASRTYEQYF. The CDR3 nucleotides are TGTGCCAGCAGCGGAGAGGTTCTGGGGGCGAGTAGGACCTACGAGCAGTACTTC.

The V gene is TRBV29-1, the J gene TRBJ2-5, with D possibly matching TRBD1 (6 bases). Germline CDR1 is SQVTM and CDR2 is ANQGSEA. CDR3 size: 14 residues. Trimming took off 3 bases at V and 5 bases at J, with 16 bases between the two ends. In DNA form, the CDR3 reads TGCAGCGTTGATCAGGGGCCACTAGGGGAGACCCAGTACTTC. The encoded protein is CSVDQGPLGETQYF.

The rearrangement uses TRBV27 and TRBJ1-4; no reliable D call. CDR3 length equals 14 residues. V shed 3 bases and J shed 5 bases, with 10 bases lying between them. Germline CDR1 and CDR2: MNHEY and SMNVEV (reference sequence). For the CDR3, the DNA is TGTGCCAGCAGTTTCCCGGGTCAAAATGAAAAACTGTTTTTT. Its translation: CASSFPGQNEKLFF.

This clone is a singleton in its sample. V is TRBV27 and J is TRBJ1-6; TRBD1 matches 7 bases. Germline assignment: CDR1 MNHEY and CDR2 SMNVEV (reference sequence). The CDR3 extends over 17 amino acids. J was trimmed by 5 bases and V by 2 bases; bases with no gene match: 9. The DNA for the CDR3 is TGTGCCAGCAGTTTACGTTTGGGACAGACAAATAATTCACCCCTCCACTTT. It translates to CASSLRLGQTNNSPLHF.

The chain uses TRBV28 and TRBJ2-7; TRBD2 might be the D (5 bases). This CDR3 region has 14 residues. The germline CDR1 and CDR2 sequences are MDHEN and SYDVKM. Trimming removed 5 bases from V and 4 bases from J, with 15 bases in between. CDR3 sequence (DNA): TGTGCCAGCAGTCTACCTCGGCGGGTTTACGAGCAGTACTTC. It encodes CASSLPRRVYEQYF.

The rearrangement joins TRBV2 to TRBJ2-4; TRBD1 might be the D (5 bases). The CDR3 length is 14 residues. CDR1 is SNHLY, CDR2 FYNNEI, per germline. Trimming removed 2 bases at V and 7 bases at J, with 12 bases between. In DNA form, the CDR3 reads TGTGCCAGCAGTGAACAAGGGGCAATTAACATTCAGTACTTC. This gives the protein CASSEQGAINIQYF.

As regards this clone: Other DNA sequences from this sample encode an identical CDR3 as well. The V and J genes are TRBV12-5 and TRBJ2-7; a weak D match, TRBD1 (5 bases). Trimming removed 0 bases from V and 3 bases from J, with 6 bases in between. Germline V gives CDR1 LGHNT, CDR2 FRNRAP. CDR3 length: 13 amino acids. CDR3 amino acids: CASGLVRGYEQYF. DNA of the CDR3: TGTGCTAGTGGTTTGGTAAGGGGCTACGAGCAGTACTTC.

The rearrangement uses TRBV5-3 and TRBJ2-3; 10 bases align to TRBD2. TRBV5-3 is flagged as an ORF with uncertain function. CDR3 length: 20 residues. V was pared by 2 bases and J by 0 bases, with 15 bases of the junction left unmatched. The DNA of the CDR3 is TGTGCCAGAAGCTTATGTTCTAGCGGGGGAAATTGCCGAAGCACAGATACGCAGTATTTT. This gives the protein CARSLCSSGGNCRSTDTQYF.

The sample holds one count of this clone. The rearrangement joins TRBV6-5 to TRBJ1-2; the D is unclear. In germline, CDR1 is MNHEY, CDR2 SVGAGI. The CDR3 loop spans 15 amino acids. Trimming pared 7 bases from V and 6 bases from J, leaving 21 bases between. The CDR3 loop reads CASKESLRVGNGYTF. Written as DNA, the CDR3 is TGTGCCAGCAAAGAGAGCTTAAGGGTCGGGAATGGCTACACCTTC.

The chain links TRBV3-1 (or the pseudogene TRBV3-2) to TRBJ1-1; D may be TRBD1 (6 bases). Trimming stripped 2 bases from V and 4 bases from J, with 14 bases between. Germline CDR1 is LGHDT and CDR2 is YNNKEL (reference sequence). This CDR3 spans 15 amino acids. DNA for the CDR3: TGTGCCAGCAGCCAAAGGGGGGGTCTGGGCACTGAAGCTTTCTTT. Translated, it gives CASSQRGGLGTEAFF.